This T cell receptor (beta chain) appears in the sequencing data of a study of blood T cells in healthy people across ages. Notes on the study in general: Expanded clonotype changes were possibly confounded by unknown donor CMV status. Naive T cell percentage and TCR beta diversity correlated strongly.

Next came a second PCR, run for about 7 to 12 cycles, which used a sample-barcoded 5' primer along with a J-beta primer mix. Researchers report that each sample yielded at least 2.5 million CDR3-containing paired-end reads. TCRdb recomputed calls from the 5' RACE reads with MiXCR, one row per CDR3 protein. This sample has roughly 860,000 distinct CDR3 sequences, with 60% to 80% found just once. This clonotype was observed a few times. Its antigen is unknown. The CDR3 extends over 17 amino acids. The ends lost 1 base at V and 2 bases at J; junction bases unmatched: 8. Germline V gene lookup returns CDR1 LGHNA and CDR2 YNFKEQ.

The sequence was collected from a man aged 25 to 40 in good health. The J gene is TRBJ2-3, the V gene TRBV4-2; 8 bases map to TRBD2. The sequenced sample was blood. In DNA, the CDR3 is TGTGCCAGCAGCCAAGCCCTCGCGGGGGGACACACAGATACGCAGTATTTT. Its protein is CASSQALAGGHTDTQYF.